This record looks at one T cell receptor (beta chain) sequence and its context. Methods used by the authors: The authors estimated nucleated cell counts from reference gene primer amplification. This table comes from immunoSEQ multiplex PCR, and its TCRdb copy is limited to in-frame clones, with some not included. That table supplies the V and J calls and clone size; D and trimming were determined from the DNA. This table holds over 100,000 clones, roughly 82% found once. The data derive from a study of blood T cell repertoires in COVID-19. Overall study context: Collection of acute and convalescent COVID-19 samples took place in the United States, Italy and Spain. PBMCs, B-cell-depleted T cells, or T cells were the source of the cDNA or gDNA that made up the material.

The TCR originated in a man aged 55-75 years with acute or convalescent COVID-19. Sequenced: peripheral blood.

CDR3 protein: CASSLSGLGNTIYF. CDR3 in DNA: TGTGCCAGCAGTTTATCAGGACTTGGAAACACCATATATTTT. The V and J genes are TRBV27 and TRBJ1-3; D gene unclear. Germline CDR1 MNHEY, CDR2 SMNVEV (reference sequence). The CDR3 consists of 14 residues. V gave up 0 bases and J gave up 3 bases, with 6 bases separating them.